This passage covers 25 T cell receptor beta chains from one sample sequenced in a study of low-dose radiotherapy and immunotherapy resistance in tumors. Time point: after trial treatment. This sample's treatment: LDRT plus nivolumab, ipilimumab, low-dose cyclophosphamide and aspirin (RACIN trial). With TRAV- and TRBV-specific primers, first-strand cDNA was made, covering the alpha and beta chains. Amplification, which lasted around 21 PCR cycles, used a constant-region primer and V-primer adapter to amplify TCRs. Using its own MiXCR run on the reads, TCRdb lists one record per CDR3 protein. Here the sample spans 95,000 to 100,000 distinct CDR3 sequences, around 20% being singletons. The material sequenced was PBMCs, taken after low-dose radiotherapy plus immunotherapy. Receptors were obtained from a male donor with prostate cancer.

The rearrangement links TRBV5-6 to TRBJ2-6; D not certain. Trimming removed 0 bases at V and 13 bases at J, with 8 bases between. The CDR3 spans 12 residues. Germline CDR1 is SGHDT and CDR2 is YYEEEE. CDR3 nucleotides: TGTGCCAGCAGCTTGGGTAGGGTGGTCCTGACTTTC. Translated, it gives CASSLGRVVLTF.

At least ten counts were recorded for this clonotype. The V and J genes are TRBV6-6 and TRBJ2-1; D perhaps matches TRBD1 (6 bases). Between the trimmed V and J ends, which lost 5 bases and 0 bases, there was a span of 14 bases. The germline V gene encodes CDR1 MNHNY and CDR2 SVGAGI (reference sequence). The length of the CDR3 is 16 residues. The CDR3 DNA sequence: TGTGCCAGCAGTGATCCTGACAGGAGCTCCTACAATGAGCAGTTCTTC. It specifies CASSDPDRSSYNEQFF.

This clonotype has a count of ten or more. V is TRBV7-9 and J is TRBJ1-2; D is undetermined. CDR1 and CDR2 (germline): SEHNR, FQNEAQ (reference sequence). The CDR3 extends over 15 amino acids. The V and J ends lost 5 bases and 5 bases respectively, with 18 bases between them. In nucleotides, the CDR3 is TGTGCCAGCAGCCAACGTAGAGGGCGAGAATATGGCTACACCTTC. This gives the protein CASSQRRGREYGYTF.

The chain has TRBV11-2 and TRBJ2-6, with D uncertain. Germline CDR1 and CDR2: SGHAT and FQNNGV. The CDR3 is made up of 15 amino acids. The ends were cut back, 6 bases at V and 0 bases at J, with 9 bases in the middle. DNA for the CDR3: TGTGCCAGCAGGTACACCGACTCTGGGGCCAACGTCCTGACTTTC. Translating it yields CASRYTDSGANVLTF.

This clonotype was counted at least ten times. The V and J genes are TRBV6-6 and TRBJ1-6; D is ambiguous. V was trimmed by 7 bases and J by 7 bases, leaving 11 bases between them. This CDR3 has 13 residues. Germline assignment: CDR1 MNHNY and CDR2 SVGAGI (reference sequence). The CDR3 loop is CASIRGLNSPLHF. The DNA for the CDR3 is TGTGCCAGCATCAGAGGGCTGAATTCACCCCTCCACTTT.

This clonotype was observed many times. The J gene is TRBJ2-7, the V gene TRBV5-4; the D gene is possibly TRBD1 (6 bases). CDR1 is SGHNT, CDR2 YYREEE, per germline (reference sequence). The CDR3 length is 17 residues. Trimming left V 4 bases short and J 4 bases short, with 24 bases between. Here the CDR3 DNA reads TGTGCCAGCAGCCTGGAGGTGTTCGGACAGACGTCGTACGAGCAGTACTTC. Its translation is CASSLEVFGQTSYEQYF.

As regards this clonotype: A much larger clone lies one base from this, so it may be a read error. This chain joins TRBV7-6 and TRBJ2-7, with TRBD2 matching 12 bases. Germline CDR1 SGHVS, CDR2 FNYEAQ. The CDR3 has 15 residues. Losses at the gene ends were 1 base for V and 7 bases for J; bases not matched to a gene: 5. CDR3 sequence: CASSLGLAGGYEQYF. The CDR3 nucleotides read TGTGCCAGCAGCTTAGGGCTAGCGGGGGGGTATGAGCAGTACTTC.

CDR3 amino acids: CASSTIRGSPEAFF. Here the CDR3 DNA reads TGTGCCAGCAGCACCATTCGGGGAAGCCCTGAAGCTTTCTTT. This chain links TRBV3-1 with TRBJ1-1, with D unclear. From germline, CDR1 is LGHDT and CDR2 YNNKEL (reference sequence). V was cut by 5 bases and J by 6 bases, with 16 bases left in between. CDR3 length equals 14 residues.

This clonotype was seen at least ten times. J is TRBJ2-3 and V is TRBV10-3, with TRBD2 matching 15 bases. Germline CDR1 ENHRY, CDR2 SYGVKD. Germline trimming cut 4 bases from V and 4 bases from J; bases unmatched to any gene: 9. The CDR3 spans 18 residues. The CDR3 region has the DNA TGTGCCATCAGTGGGACTAGCGGGGGGGCTATTGTCCCAGATACGCAGTATTTT. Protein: CAISGTSGGAIVPDTQYF.

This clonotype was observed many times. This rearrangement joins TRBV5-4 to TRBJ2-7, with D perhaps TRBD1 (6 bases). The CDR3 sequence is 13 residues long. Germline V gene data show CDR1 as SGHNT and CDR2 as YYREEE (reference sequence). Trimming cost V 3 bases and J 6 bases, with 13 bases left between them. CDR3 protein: CASSWRQESEQYF. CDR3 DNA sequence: TGTGCCAGCAGCTGGCGACAGGAATCCGAGCAGTACTTC.

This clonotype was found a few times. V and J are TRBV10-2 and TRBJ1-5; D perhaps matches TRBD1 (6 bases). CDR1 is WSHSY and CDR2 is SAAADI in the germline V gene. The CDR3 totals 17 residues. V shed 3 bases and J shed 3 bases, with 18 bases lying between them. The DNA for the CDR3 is TGCGCCAGCAGTGACCCTGGGGGGGCAGCCCCCAATCAGCCCCAGCATTTT. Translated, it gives CASSDPGGAAPNQPQHF.

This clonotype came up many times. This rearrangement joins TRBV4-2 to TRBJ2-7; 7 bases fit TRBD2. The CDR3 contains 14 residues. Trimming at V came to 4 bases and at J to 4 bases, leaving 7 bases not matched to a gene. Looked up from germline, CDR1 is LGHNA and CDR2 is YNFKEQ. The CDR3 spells CASSLSGGTYEQYF. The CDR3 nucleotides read TGTGCCAGCAGCCTATCGGGAGGAACTTACGAGCAGTACTTC.

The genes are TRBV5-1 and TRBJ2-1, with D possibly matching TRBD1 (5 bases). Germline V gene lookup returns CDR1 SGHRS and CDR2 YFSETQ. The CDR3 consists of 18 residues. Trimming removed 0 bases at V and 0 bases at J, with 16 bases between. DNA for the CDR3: TGCGCCAGCAGCTTGGCCCTGACAGCAAGCAACTCCTACAATGAGCAGTTCTTC. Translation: CASSLALTASNSYNEQFF.

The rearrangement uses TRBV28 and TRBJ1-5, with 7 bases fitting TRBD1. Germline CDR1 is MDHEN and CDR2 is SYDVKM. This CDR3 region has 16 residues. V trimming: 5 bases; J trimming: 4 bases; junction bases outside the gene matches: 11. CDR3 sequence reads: CASSARDRAHNQPQHF. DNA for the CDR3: TGTGCCAGCAGTGCCCGAGACAGGGCCCATAATCAGCCCCAGCATTTT. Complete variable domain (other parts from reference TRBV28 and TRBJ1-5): DVKVTQSSRYLVKRTGEKVFLECVQDMDHENMFWYRQDPGLGLRLIYFSYDVKMKEKGDIPEGYSVSREKKERFSLILESASTNQTSMYLCASSARDRAHNQPQHFGDGTRLSIL.

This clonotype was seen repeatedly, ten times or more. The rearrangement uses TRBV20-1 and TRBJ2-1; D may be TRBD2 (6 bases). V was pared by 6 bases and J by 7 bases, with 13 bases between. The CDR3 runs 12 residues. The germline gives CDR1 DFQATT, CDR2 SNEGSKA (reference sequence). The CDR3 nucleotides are TGCAGTGCAGACGGGGACTTGAATGAGCAGTTCTTC. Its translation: CSADGDLNEQFF.

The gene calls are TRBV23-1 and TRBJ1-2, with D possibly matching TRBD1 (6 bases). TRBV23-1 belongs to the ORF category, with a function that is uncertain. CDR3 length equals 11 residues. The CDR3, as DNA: TGCGACGGAGGGGGTTACTATGGCTACACCTTC. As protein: CDGGGYYGYTF.

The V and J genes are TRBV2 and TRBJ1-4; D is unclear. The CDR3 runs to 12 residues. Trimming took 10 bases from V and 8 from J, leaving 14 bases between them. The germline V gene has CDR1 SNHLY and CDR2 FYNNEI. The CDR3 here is CATQGPVEKLFF. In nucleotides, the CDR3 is TGTGCCACCCAAGGGCCGGTGGAAAAACTGTTTTTT.

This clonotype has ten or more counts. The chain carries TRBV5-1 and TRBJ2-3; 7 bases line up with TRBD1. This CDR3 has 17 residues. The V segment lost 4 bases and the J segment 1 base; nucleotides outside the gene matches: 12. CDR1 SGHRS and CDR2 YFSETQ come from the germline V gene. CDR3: CASSPERNTGGTDTQYF. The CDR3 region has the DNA TGCGCCAGCAGCCCAGAACGCAATACAGGGGGCACAGATACGCAGTATTTT. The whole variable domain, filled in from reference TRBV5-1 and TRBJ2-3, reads KAGVTQTPRYLIKTRGQQVTLSCSPISGHRSVSWYQQTPGQGLQFLFEYFSETQRNKGNFPGRFSGRQFSNSRSEMNVSTLELGDSALYLCASSPERNTGGTDTQYFGPGTRLTVL.

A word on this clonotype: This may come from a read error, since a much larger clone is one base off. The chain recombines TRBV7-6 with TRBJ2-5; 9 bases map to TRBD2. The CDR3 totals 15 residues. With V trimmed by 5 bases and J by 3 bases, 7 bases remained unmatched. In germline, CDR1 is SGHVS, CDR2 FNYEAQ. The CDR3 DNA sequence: TGTGCCAGCAGCCCGTCTAGCGGGGTGAAAGAGACCCAGTACTTC. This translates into CASSPSSGVKETQYF.

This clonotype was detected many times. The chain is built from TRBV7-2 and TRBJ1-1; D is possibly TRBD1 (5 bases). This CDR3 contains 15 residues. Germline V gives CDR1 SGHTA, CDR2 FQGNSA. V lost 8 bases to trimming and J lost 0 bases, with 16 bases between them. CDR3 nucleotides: TGTGCCAGCGTCCCGGGACGGGGCTTGAACACTGAAGCTTTCTTT. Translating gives CASVPGRGLNTEAFF.

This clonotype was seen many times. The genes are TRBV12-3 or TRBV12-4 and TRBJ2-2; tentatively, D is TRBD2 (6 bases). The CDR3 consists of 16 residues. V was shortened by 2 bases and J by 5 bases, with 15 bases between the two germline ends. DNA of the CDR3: TGTGCCAGCAGTTTAAGGGCCGGGGGAGGAACCGGGGAGCTGTTTTTT. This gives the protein CASSLRAGGGTGELFF.

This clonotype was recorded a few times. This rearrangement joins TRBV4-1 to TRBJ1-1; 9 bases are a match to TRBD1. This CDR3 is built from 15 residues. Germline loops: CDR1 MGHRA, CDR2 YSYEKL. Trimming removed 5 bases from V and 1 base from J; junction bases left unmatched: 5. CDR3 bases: TGCGCCAGCAGCGCACAGGGGGCGCCGAACACTGAAGCTTTCTTT. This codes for CASSAQGAPNTEAFF.

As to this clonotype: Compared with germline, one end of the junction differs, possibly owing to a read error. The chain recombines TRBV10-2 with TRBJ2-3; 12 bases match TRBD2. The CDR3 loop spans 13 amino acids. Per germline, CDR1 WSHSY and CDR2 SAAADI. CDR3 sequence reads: CATLAGGPDTQYF. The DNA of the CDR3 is TGTGCCACCCTAGCGGGAGGGCCAGATACGCAGTATTTT.

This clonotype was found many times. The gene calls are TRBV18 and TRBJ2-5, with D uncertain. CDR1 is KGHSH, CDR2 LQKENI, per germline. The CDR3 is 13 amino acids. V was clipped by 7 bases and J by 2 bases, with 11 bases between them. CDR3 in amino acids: CASWQTNQETQYF. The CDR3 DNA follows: TGTGCCAGCTGGCAAACTAATCAAGAGACCCAGTACTTC.

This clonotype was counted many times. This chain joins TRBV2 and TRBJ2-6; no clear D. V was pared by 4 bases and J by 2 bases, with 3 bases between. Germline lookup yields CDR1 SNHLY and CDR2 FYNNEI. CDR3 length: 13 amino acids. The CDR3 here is CASSATGANVLTF. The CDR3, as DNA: TGTGCCAGCAGTGCGACTGGGGCCAACGTCCTGACTTTC.